These T cell receptor beta chains were read from a single sample in a study of shared clonotypes between healthy human individuals. Profiling relied on immunoSEQ multiplex PCR, and the TCRdb table lists in-frame clones only, not all of them. The repertoire holds approximately 740,000 clones, roughly 92% seen once, with approximately 25% in the top ten. The specimen sequenced was naive CD8+ T cells sorted from blood. Receptors were obtained from a man between 25 and 39 years old in good health. The CDR3 runs from the conserved cysteine through the conserved F or W. D genes are given only for firm matches. Not all rows give a size; the values are once, few, many and, for expanded clones, a class.

V gene	D gene	J gene	clone size	CDR3 protein	CDR3 DNA
TRBV7-2	TRBD1	TRBJ2-3	.	CASSLPGQGGEGADTQYF	TGTGCCAGCAGCTTACCGGGACAGGGAGGTGAGGGTGCAGATACGCAGTATTTT
TRBV18	.	TRBJ2-5	.	CASSPRNLGGVEAQYF	TGTGCCAGCTCACCACGGAACCTAGGCGGGGTGGAGGCCCAGTACTTC
TRBV27	.	TRBJ1-2	.	CASSPLSGGRSGYTF	TGTGCCAGCAGTCCACTATCGGGAGGGAGGAGTGGCTACACCTTC
TRBV11-2	.	TRBJ1-1	.	CASSLGGEDTRDTEAFF	TGTGCCAGCAGCTTAGGGGGGGAGGATACCAGGGACACTGAAGCTTTCTTT
TRBV6-6	TRBD1	TRBJ2-2	.	CASGIVGTGAFGELFF	TGTGCCAGCGGGATTGTCGGGACAGGGGCTTTCGGGGAGCTGTTTTTT
TRBV9	TRBD1	TRBJ1-5	.	CASSRTGSNQPQHF	TGTGCCAGCAGCAGGACAGGGTCCAATCAGCCCCAGCATTTT
TRBV28	.	TRBJ2-5	few	CAGPGLQETQYF	TGTGCCGGTCCGGGATTACAAGAGACCCAGTACTTC
TRBV27	TRBD2	TRBJ2-2	.	CATTRGGMAGELFF	TGTGCCACCACCCGGGGGGGCATGGCCGGGGAGCTGTTTTTT
TRBV7-8	.	TRBJ2-3	.	CASTDGGPVLLDTQYF	TGTGCCAGCACTGACGGAGGGCCTGTTTTGCTAGATACGCAGTATTTT
TRBV5-7	.	TRBJ1-1	.	CASSFGCCGLNTEAFF	TGTGCCAGCAGCTTCGGTTGTTGTGGACTGAACACTGAAGCTTTCTTT
TRBV29-1	.	TRBJ2-2	few	CSVESLAGELFF	TGCAGCGTTGAATCCCTAGCCGGGGAGCTGTTTTTT
TRBV6-4	.	TRBJ2-1	.	CASSDRSGPKSDEQFF	TGTGCCAGCAGTGACCGCTCGGGCCCGAAGTCGGATGAGCAGTTCTTC
TRBV9	.	TRBJ2-3	.	CASSVGYYTDTQYF	TGTGCCAGCAGCGTCGGCTATTACACAGATACGCAGTATTTT
TRBV29-1	.	TRBJ2-4	.	CSPGSRGKNIQYF	TGCAGCCCTGGGAGCAGGGGAAAAAACATTCAGTACTTC
TRBV27	.	TRBJ2-2	once	CASSLGDSTGELFF	TGTGCCAGCAGTTTAGGTGACAGCACCGGGGAGCTGTTTTTT
TRBV27	.	TRBJ2-7	.	CASSPRDQDSYEQYF	TGTGCCAGCAGTCCCCGGGACCAAGACTCTTACGAGCAGTACTTC
TRBV7-6	TRBD1	TRBJ1-2	.	CASSLGQGAVGYTF	TGTGCCAGCAGCTTAGGACAGGGGGCGGTTGGCTACACCTTC
TRBV9	TRBD2	TRBJ2-2	once	CASSVAELAGGPNTGELFF	TGTGCCAGCAGCGTAGCGGAGTTAGCGGGAGGGCCCAACACCGGGGAGCTGTTTTTT
TRBV13	.	TRBJ2-7	.	CASSFSSYEQYF	TGTGCCAGCAGCTTTAGCTCCTACGAGCAGTACTTC
TRBV29-1	TRBD2	TRBJ2-1	.	CSEVTSVANEQFF	TGCAGCGAAGTGACTAGCGTGGCCAATGAGCAGTTCTTC
TRBV18	.	TRBJ2-3	.	CASSPPLQTDTQYF	TGTGCCAGCTCACCACCTCTTCAGACAGATACGCAGTATTTT
TRBV27	.	TRBJ2-7	.	CASSLGGTYEQYF	TGTGCCAGCAGTCTGGGGGGCACCTACGAGCAGTACTTC
TRBV11-2	TRBD2	TRBJ2-1	.	CASSWDSLAADSYNEQFF	TGTGCCAGCAGCTGGGATAGTCTAGCGGCCGACTCCTACAATGAGCAGTTCTTC
TRBV5-1	.	TRBJ2-2	.	CASSTGDVGITGELFF	TGCGCCAGCTCAACCGGGGACGTCGGGATAACCGGGGAGCTGTTTTTT
TRBV5-4	.	TRBJ1-1	.	CASTLSDRLGTEAFF	TGTGCCAGCACCCTATCCGACCGATTAGGCACTGAAGCTTTCTTT
TRBV7-3	.	TRBJ2-7	.	CASSFDSSAEQYF	TGTGCCAGCAGCTTTGATTCGTCCGCCGAGCAGTACTTC
TRBV13	TRBD2	TRBJ2-7	.	CASTSTLAANYEQYF	TGTGCCAGCACTTCGACACTAGCGGCCAACTACGAGCAGTACTTC
TRBV28	.	TRBJ2-7	.	CASGDGVRSYEQYF	TGTGCCAGCGGGGACGGAGTAAGGTCCTACGAGCAGTACTTC